Described below is a single T cell receptor beta chain sequence and its context. This sample stems from a study of blood T cell repertoires in COVID-19. Sequenced by immunoSEQ multiplex PCR; TCRdb stores in-frame clones only, minus some. The profile shows 55,000 to 95,000 clones, more than 80% of them singletons. This CDR3 is 10 amino acids long. CDR1 is SQVTM and CDR2 is ANQGSEA in the germline V gene. Trimming took 4 bases from V and 5 from J, leaving 6 bases between them. This TCR was sampled from a woman in her seventies with acute or convalescent COVID-19. The specimen was peripheral blood. The gene calls are TRBV29-1 and TRBJ2-7; D not certain. The CDR3 DNA sequence: TGCAGCGTTGGAGGTAACGAGCAGTACTTC. Translation: CSVGGNEQYF.